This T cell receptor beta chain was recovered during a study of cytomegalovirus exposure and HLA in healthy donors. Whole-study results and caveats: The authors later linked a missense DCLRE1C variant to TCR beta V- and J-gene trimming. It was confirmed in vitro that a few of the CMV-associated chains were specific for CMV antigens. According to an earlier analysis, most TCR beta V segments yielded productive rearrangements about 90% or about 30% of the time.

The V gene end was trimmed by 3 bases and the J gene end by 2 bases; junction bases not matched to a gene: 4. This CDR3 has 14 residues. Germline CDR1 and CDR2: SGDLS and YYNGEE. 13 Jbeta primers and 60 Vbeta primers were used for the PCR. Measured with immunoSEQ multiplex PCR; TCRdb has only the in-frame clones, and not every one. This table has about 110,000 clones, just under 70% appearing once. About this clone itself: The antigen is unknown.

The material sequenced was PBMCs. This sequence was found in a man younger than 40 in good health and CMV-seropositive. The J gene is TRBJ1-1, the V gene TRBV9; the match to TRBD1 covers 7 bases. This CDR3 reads CASSETGSNTEAFF. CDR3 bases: TGTGCCAGCAGCGAGACAGGGTCCAACACTGAAGCTTTCTTT.